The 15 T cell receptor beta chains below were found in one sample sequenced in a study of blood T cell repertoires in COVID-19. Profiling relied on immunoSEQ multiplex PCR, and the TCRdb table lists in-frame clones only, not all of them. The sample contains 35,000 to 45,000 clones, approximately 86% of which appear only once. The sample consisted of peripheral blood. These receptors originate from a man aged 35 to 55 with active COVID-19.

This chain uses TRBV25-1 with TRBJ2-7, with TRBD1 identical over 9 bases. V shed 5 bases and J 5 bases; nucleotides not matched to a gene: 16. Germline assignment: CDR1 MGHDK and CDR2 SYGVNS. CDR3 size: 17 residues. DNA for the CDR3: TGTGCCAGCAGTTCAACGCAGGGACAGGGCCGTGCCAACGAGCAGTACTTC. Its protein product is CASSSTQGQGRANEQYF.

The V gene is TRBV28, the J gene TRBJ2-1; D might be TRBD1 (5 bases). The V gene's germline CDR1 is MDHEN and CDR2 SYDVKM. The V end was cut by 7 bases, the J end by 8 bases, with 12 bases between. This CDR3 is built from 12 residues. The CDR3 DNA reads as TGTGCCAGCACCCTGCAAGGGGATGAGCAGTTCTTC. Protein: CASTLQGDEQFF.

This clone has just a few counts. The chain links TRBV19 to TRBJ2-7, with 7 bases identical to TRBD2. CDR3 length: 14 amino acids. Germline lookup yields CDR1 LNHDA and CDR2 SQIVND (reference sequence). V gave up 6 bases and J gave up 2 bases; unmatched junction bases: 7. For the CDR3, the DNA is TGTGCCAGTAGCCCCGGACGGGAGGCCTACGAGCAGTACTTC. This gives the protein CASSPGREAYEQYF.

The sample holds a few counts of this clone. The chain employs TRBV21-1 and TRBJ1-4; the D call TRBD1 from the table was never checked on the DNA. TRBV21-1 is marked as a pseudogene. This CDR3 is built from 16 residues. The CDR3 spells CASSERGAGGHEKLFF. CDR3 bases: TGTGCCAGCAGCGAAAGGGGGGCAGGGGGGCATGAAAAACTGTTTTTT.

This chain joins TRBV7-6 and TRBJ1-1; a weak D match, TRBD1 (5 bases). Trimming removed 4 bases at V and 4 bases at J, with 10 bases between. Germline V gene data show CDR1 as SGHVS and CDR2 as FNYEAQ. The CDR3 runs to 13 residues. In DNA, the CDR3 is TGTGCCAGCAGCTACCAGGGCGGCACTGAAGCTTTCTTT. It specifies CASSYQGGTEAFF.

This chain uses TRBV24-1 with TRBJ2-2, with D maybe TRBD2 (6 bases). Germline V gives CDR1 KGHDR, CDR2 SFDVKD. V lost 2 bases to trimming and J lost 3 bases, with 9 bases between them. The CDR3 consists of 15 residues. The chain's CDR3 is CATSDSERDTGELFF. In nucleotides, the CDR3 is TGTGCCACCAGTGATTCCGAGCGGGACACCGGGGAGCTGTTTTTT.

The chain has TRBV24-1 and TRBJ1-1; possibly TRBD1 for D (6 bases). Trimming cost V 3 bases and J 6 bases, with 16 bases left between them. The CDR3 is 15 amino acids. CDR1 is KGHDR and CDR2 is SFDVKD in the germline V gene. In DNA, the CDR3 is TGTGCCACCAGTGATACCCAACAGGGTCGACCTGAAGCTTTCTTT. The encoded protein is CATSDTQQGRPEAFF.

The CDR3 spells CASSLWVRGRAYEQYF. The CDR3 DNA is TGTGCCAGCAGCTTATGGGTAAGGGGCAGGGCCTACGAGCAGTACTTC. The rearrangement links TRBV7-4 to TRBJ2-7, with D perhaps matching TRBD1 (5 bases). This CDR3 is built from 16 residues. Germline assignment: CDR1 SGHVT and CDR2 SQSDAQ. Between the trimmed V and J ends, which lost 2 bases and 2 bases, there was a span of 16 bases.

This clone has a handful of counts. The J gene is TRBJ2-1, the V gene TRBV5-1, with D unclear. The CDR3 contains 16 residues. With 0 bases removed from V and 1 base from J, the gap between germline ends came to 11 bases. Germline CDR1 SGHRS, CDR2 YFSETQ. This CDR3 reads CASSLGLVMSYNEQFF. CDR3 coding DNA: TGCGCCAGCAGCTTGGGGCTAGTTATGTCCTACAATGAGCAGTTCTTC.

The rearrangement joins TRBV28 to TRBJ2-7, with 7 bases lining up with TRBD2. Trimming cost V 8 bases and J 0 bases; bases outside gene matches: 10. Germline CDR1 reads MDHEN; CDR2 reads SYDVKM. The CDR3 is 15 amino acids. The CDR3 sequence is CASSSSSGLSYEQYF. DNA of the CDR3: TGTGCCAGCTCCTCCTCTAGCGGCCTCTCCTACGAGCAGTACTTC.

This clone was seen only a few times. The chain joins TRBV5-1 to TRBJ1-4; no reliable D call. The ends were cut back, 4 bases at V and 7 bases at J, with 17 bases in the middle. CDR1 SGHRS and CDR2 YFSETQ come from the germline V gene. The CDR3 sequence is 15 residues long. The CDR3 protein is CASSPSGGGGEKLFF. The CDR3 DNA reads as TGCGCCAGCAGCCCATCAGGAGGAGGCGGTGAAAAACTGTTTTTT.

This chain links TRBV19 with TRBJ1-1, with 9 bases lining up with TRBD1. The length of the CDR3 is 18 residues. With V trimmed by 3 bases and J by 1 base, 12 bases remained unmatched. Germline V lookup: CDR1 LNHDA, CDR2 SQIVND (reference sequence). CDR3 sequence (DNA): TGTGCCAGTAGTATGGGGGGACAGGGTAGATGGAGGAACACTGAAGCTTTCTTT. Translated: CASSMGGQGRWRNTEAFF.

CDR3 residues: CAWSQGWDEQFF. The DNA of the CDR3 is TGTGCCTGGAGTCAGGGTTGGGATGAGCAGTTCTTC. The chain recombines TRBV30 with TRBJ2-1, with D maybe TRBD1 (5 bases). V was shortened by 2 bases and J by 8 bases, with 10 bases between the two germline ends. Germline values: CDR1 GTSNPN, CDR2 SVGIG (reference sequence). The CDR3 runs to 12 residues.

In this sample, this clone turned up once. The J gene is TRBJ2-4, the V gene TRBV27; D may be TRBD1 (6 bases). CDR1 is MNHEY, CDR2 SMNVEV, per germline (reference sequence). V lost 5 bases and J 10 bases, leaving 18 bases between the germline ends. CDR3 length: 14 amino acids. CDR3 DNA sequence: TGTGCCAGCAGTATCGCCCTACAGGGTTATATTCAGTACTTC. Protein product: CASSIALQGYIQYF.

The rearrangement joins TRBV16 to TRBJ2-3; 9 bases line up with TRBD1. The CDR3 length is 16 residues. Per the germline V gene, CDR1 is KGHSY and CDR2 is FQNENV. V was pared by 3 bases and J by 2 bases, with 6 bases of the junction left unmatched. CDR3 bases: TGTGCCAGCAGCCACTTGGACAGGGGAAACACAGATACGCAGTATTTT. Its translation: CASSHLDRGNTDTQYF.